The sequence of this TCR beta chain was determined in a study of sequential checkpoint blockade in melanoma. Overall study: Under 25 patients had matched tumor biopsies before treatment and at week 13 after nivolumab or ipilimumab alone.

The method was immunoSEQ multiplex PCR; TCRdb's version includes in-frame clones alone and lacks a portion of them. The sample holds about 4,800 clones; 35% to 40% are singletons and the top ten take roughly 6.5%. Treatment given: randomized to nivolumab then ipilimumab (arm A) or the reverse (arm B). This sample comprised tumor tissue (inferred from file names), obtained from a patient given nivolumab and ipilimumab in sequence. The source of this sequence is a human donor with melanoma.

CDR3 sequence: CATSRDRPGRETQYF. For the CDR3, the DNA is TGTGCCACCAGCAGAGATCGCCCAGGGAGAGAGACCCAGTACTTC. The rearrangement joins TRBV15 to TRBJ2-5; D assignment may be TRBD1 or TRBD2 (5 bases each). In germline, CDR1 is LNHNV, CDR2 YYDKDF (reference sequence). The CDR3 sequence is 15 residues long. Trimming left V 0 bases short and J 4 bases short, with 12 bases between.